Given below is one T cell receptor (beta chain) in context. Losses at the gene ends were 6 bases for V and 2 bases for J; bases not matched to a gene: 8. There are 15 residues in the CDR3. From germline, CDR1 is SNHLY and CDR2 FYNNEI. The data originate from a study of blood T cell repertoires in COVID-19. Per the study methods: Counts of nucleated cells, estimated from reference gene primer amplification, were obtained. Libraries were prepared by immunoSEQ multiplex PCR; TCRdb keeps only in-frame clonotypes and omits some of them. V and J calls and clone size come straight from that table; D and trimming were deduced from the DNA. There are roughly 92,000 clones in the sample; around nine tenths occur only once, and 9% to 12% lies in the top ten.

The chain uses TRBV2 and TRBJ2-5, with TRBD1 matching over 8 bases. The sequenced material came from peripheral blood. The receptor was derived from a man aged 50-60 years with acute or convalescent COVID-19. CDR3 protein: CASRLQRTGQETQYF. In DNA form, the CDR3 reads TGTGCCAGCAGATTACAACGGACAGGGCAAGAGACCCAGTACTTC. The full variable domain, its missing parts supplied by reference TRBV2 and TRBJ2-5, is EPEVTQTPSHQVTQMGQEVILRCVPISNHLYFYWYRQILGQKVEFLVSFYNNEISEKSEIFDDQFSVERPDGSNFTLKIRSTKLEDSAMYFCASRLQRTGQETQYFGPGTRLLVL.